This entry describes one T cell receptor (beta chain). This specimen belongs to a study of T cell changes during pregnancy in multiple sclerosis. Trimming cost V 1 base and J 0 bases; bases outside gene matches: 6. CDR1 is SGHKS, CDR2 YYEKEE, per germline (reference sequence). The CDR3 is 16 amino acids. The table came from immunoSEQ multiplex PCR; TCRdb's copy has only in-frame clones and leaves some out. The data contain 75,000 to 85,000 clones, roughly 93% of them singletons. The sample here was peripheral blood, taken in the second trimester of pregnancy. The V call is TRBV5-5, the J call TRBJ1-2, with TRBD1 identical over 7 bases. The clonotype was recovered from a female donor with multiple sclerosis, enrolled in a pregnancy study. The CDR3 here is CASSLYDRDSNYGYTF. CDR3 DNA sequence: TGTGCCAGCAGCTTGTACGACAGGGACTCTAACTATGGCTACACCTTC.